This T cell receptor (beta chain) stems from a study of T cells in Graves' hyperthyroidism and ophthalmopathy. Overall study findings and caveats: The model's output predicted ophthalmopathy at a median of around 6.9 months prior to onset.

Trimming removed 1 base from V and 3 bases from J; junction bases left unmatched: 6. Germline CDR1 reads LGHDT; CDR2 reads YNNKEL (reference sequence). The CDR3 has 16 amino acids. This clonotype was counted at least ten times. The antigen is unknown. The source material, RNA transcripts, was used to amplify TCR beta CDR3 regions. An initial round of RT-PCR targeting the TCR CDR3 relied on the HTBI primer set. TCRdb itself ran the multiplex PCR reads through MiXCR, one entry per CDR3 protein. The table lists fewer than 650,000 distinct CDR3 sequences, over 11% of them singletons, with 5% to 7% in the top ten.

The rearrangement joins TRBV3-1 to TRBJ2-1; 7 bases agree with TRBD1. Material: blood. This sequence was found in a woman younger than 45 with Graves' hyperthyroidism that later progressed to Graves' ophthalmopathy. The CDR3 nucleotides are TGTGCCAGCAGCCAAGTGTTCCGACAGGGCTACAATGAGCAGTTCTTC. Translation: CASSQVFRQGYNEQFF.